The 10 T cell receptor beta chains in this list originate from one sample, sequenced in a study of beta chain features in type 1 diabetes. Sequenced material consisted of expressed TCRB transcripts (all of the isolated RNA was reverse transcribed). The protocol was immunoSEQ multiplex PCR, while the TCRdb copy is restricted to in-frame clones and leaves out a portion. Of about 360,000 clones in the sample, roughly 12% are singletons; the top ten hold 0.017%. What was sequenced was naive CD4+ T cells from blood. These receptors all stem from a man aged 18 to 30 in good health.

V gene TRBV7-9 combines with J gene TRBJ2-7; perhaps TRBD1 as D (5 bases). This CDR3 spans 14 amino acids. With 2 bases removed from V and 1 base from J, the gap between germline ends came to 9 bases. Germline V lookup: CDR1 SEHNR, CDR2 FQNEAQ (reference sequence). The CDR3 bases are TGTGCCAGCAGCTTACAAAGGGGATCCTACGAGCAGTACTTC. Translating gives CASSLQRGSYEQYF. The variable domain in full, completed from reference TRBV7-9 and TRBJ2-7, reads DTGVSQNPRHKITKRGQNVTFRCDPISEHNRLYWYRQTLGQGPEFLTYFQNEAQLEKSRLLSDRFSAERPKGSFSTLEIQRTEQGDSAMYLCASSLQRGSYEQYFGPGTRLTVT.

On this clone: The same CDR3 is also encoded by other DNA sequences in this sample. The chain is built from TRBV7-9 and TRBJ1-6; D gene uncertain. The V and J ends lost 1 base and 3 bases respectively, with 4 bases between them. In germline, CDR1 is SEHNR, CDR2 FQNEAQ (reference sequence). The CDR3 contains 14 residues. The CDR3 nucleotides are TGTGCCAGCAGCTTAGATAGCTATAATTCACCCCTCCACTTT. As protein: CASSLDSYNSPLHF. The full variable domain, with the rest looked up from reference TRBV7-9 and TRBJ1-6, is DTGVSQNPRHKITKRGQNVTFRCDPISEHNRLYWYRQTLGQGPEFLTYFQNEAQLEKSRLLSDRFSAERPKGSFSTLEIQRTEQGDSAMYLCASSLDSYNSPLHFGNGTRLTVT.

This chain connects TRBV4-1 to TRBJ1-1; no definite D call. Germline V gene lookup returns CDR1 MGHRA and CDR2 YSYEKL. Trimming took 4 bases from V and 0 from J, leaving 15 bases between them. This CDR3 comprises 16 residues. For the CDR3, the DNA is TGCGCCAGCAGCCCAACATGGGCGCCCATGAACACTGAAGCTTTCTTT. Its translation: CASSPTWAPMNTEAFF.

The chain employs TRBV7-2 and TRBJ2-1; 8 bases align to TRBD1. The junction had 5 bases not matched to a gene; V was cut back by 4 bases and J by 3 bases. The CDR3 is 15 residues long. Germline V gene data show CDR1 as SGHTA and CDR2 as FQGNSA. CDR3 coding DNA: TGTGCCAGCAGCTCGGACAGGGACGGCTACAATGAGCAGTTCTTC. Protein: CASSSDRDGYNEQFF. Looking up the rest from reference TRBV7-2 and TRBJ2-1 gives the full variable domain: GAGVSQSPSNKVTEKGKDVELRCDPISGHTALYWYRQSLGQGLEFLIYFQGNSAPDKSGLPSDRFSAERTGGSVSTLTIQRTQQEDSAVYLCASSSDRDGYNEQFFGPGTRLTVL.

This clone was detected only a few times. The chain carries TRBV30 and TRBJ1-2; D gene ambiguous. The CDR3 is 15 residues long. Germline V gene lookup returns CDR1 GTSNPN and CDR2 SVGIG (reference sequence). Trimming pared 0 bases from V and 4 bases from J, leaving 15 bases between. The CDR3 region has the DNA TGTGCCTGGAGTGTACTTATTGGGAGCTTCTATGGCTACACCTTC. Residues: CAWSVLIGSFYGYTF.

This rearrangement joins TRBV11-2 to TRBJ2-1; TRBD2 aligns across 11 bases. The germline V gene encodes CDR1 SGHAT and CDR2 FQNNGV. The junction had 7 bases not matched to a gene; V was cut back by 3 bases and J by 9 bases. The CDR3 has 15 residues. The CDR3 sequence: CASSLVAGGLPEQFF. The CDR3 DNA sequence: TGTGCCAGCAGCTTGGTAGCGGGGGGGCTTCCTGAGCAGTTCTTC. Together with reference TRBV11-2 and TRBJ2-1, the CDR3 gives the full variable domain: EAGVAQSPRYKIIEKRQSVAFWCNPISGHATLYWYQQILGQGPKLLIQFQNNGVVDDSQLPKDRFSAERLKGVDSTLKIQPAKLEDSAVYLCASSLVAGGLPEQFFGPGTRLTVL.

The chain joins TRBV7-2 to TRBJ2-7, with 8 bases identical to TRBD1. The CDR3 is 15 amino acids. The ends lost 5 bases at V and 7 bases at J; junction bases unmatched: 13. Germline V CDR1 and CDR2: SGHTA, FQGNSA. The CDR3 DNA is TGTGCCAGCAGCCCGACAGGGGCAGGGAGGTGGGAGCAGTACTTC. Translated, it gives CASSPTGAGRWEQYF. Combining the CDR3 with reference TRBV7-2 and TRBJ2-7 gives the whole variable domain GAGVSQSPSNKVTEKGKDVELRCDPISGHTALYWYRQSLGQGLEFLIYFQGNSAPDKSGLPSDRFSAERTGGSVSTLTIQRTQQEDSAVYLCASSPTGAGRWEQYFGPGTRLTVT.

DNA for the CDR3: TGTGCCAGCAGTCGGGACAGGGCGACAGATACGCAGTATTTT. It yields the protein CASSRDRATDTQYF. The rearrangement uses TRBV2 and TRBJ2-3; 9 positions agree with TRBD1. The CDR3 extends over 14 amino acids. The junction had 3 bases not matched to a gene; V was cut back by 5 bases and J by 3 bases. Germline V lookup: CDR1 SNHLY, CDR2 FYNNEI.

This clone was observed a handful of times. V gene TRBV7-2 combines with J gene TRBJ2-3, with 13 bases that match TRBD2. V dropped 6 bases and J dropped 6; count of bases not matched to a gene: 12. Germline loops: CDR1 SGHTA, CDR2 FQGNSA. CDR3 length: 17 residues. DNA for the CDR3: TGTGCCAGCAGTCGCTCCGGACTAGCGGGGGACTTGGATACGCAGTATTTT. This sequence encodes CASSRSGLAGDLDTQYF.

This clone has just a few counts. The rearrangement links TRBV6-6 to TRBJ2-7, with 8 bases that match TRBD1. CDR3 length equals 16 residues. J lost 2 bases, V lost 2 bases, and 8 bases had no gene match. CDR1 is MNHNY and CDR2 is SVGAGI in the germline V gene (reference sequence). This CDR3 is CASSYPTGGKTYEQYF. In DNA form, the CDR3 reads TGTGCCAGCAGTTACCCCACAGGGGGGAAGACCTACGAGCAGTACTTC.